Each of the 21 T cell receptor beta chains below was sequenced from the same sample in a study of beta chain features in type 1 diabetes. Isolated RNA was reverse transcribed in full, so expressed TCRB transcripts were sequenced. TCRdb keeps only in-frame clones here, not all; method: immunoSEQ multiplex PCR. The sample shows under 550,000 clones, roughly 10% of them seen only once. Sequencing used naive CD4+ T cells from blood. The receptors were sampled from a woman under 30 in good health.

This clone was counted between two and nine times. A much larger clone lies one base from this, so it may be a read error. The V gene is TRBV7-3, the J gene TRBJ2-6; D not certain. From germline, CDR1 is SGHTA and CDR2 FQGTGA. This CDR3 has 13 residues. The V gene lost 3 bases and the J gene lost 2 bases, with 2 bases spanning the gap. The CDR3 loop reads CASSFTGANVLTF. CDR3 coding DNA: TGTGCCAGCAGCTTTACTGGGGCCAACGTCCTGACTTTC.

There are a few counts of this clone. The V call is TRBV7-9, the J call TRBJ2-2; unclear D gene. In germline, CDR1 is SEHNR, CDR2 FQNEAQ (reference sequence). V was shortened by 2 bases and J by 6 bases, with 7 bases between the two germline ends. The CDR3 spans 13 residues. CDR3 amino acids: CASSLYVPGELFF. CDR3 sequence (DNA): TGTGCCAGCAGCTTATATGTGCCCGGGGAGCTGTTTTTT.

This clone was observed many times. The sample has other DNA sequences that encode this CDR3 too. The chain couples TRBV18 to TRBJ2-5; no firm D call. Trimming took off 0 bases at V and 2 bases at J, with 4 bases between the two ends. Germline CDR1 KGHSH, CDR2 LQKENI. The CDR3 spans 13 residues. DNA of the CDR3: TGTGCCAGCTCACCACCGGGGCAAGAGACCCAGTACTTC. This translates into CASSPPGQETQYF. Variable domain in full (rest from reference TRBV18 and TRBJ2-5): NAGVMQNPRHLVRRRGQEARLRCSPMKGHSHVYWYRQLPEEGLKFMVYLQKENIIDESGMPKERFSAEFPKEGPSILRIQQVVRGDSAAYFCASSPPGQETQYFGPGTRLLVL.

This clone was counted a few times. This rearrangement joins TRBV7-3 to TRBJ2-7; no definite D call. This CDR3 spans 16 amino acids. CDR1 SGHTA and CDR2 FQGTGA come from the germline V gene. V was cut by 1 base and J by 5 bases, with 18 bases left in between. As DNA, the CDR3 is TGTGCCAGCAGCTTAAATCCGATCAGATCTTTCAACGAGCAGTACTTC. This gives the protein CASSLNPIRSFNEQYF.

This rearrangement joins TRBV11-3 to TRBJ2-1; 10 bases agree with TRBD2. The J segment lost 7 bases and the V segment lost 5 bases, leaving 14 bases of the junction unmatched. The length of the CDR3 is 17 residues. Germline lookup yields CDR1 SGHNT and CDR2 YENEEA. The CDR3 loop reads CASSMASGSSVWNEQFF. The CDR3 DNA follows: TGTGCCAGCAGCATGGCTAGCGGGAGCTCAGTGTGGAATGAGCAGTTCTTC.

The chain is built from TRBV18 and TRBJ1-1; tentatively, D is TRBD1 (6 bases). The CDR3 runs 16 residues. From germline, CDR1 is KGHSH and CDR2 LQKENI. With 3 bases removed from V and 2 bases from J, the gap between germline ends came to 16 bases. CDR3 loop: CASSPLPGAINTEAFF. CDR3 sequence (DNA): TGTGCCAGCTCACCGCTCCCAGGGGCGATCAACACTGAAGCTTTCTTT.

The chain employs TRBV18 and TRBJ2-1; D is unclear. CDR1 is KGHSH, CDR2 LQKENI, per germline. Trimming took off 1 base at V and 1 base at J, with 5 bases between the two ends. This CDR3 is built from 14 residues. The DNA for the CDR3 is TGTGCCAGCTCACCACTCGATTCCTACAATGAGCAGTTCTTC. Its protein product is CASSPLDSYNEQFF.

The chain recombines TRBV2 with TRBJ2-7; TRBD2 is a possible D gene (5 bases). Looked up from germline, CDR1 is SNHLY and CDR2 is FYNNEI. V lost 2 bases and J lost 4, with 18 bases in between. The CDR3 covers 16 residues. The CDR3 nucleotides read TGTGCCAGCAGTGAAAGGCAGGAGTGGCGGGCATACGAGCAGTACTTC. It specifies CASSERQEWRAYEQYF.

This clone was counted only a few times. V and J are TRBV25-1 and TRBJ2-2; 10 positions agree with TRBD1. Per the germline V gene, CDR1 is MGHDK and CDR2 is SYGVNS. After removal of 6 bases from V and 3 bases from J, the junction contained 4 bases not matched to a gene. This CDR3 comprises 15 residues. The CDR3 region is CASSEGTGDTGELFF. As DNA, the CDR3 is TGTGCCAGCAGCGAAGGGACAGGGGACACCGGGGAGCTGTTTTTT.

This clone has only a few counts. The rearrangement joins TRBV2 to TRBJ1-3; D is unclear. The CDR3 runs 13 residues. V lost 4 bases to trimming and J lost 4 bases, with 8 bases between them. CDR1 and CDR2 (germline): SNHLY, FYNNEI. For the CDR3, the DNA is TGTGCCAGCAGTGGCCTTGCGGGAAACACCATATATTTT. Its translation: CASSGLAGNTIYF.

This clone has a handful of counts. J is TRBJ1-4 and V is TRBV21-1; TRBD1 is the table's D call, not checked against the DNA. TRBV21-1 is designated a pseudogene. The CDR3 loop spans 15 amino acids. The DNA for the CDR3 is TGTGCCAGCAGCAAGGACAGGATAACTAATGAAAAACTGTTTTTT. It yields the protein CASSKDRITNEKLFF.

The sample holds a few counts of this clone. The genes are TRBV14 and TRBJ2-1, with TRBD2 matching over 11 bases. CDR1 SGHDN and CDR2 FVKESK come from the germline V gene. The V and J ends lost 6 bases and 3 bases, in that order; junction bases with no gene match: 4. The CDR3 length is 15 residues. The CDR3 region has the DNA TGTGCCAGCAGGGCTAGCGGGAGGAGCTACAATGAGCAGTTCTTC. Protein: CASRASGRSYNEQFF.

The chain employs TRBV6-1 and TRBJ2-1; the match to TRBD2 covers 12 bases. Germline CDR1 is MNHNS and CDR2 is SASEGT. V was clipped by 10 bases and J by 5 bases; unmatched bases: 3. CDR3 length equals 13 residues. CDR3 DNA: TGTGCCAACGGACTAGCGGGACACAATGAGCAGTTCTTC. Amino acids: CANGLAGHNEQFF.

The CDR3 coding sequence is TGTGCCAGCAGCCCAGCAGCGGGGGGGTACAATGAGCAGTTCTTC. Protein: CASSPAAGGYNEQFF. The rearrangement uses TRBV4-2 and TRBJ2-1; TRBD2 agrees at 10 bases. The germline CDR1 and CDR2 sequences are LGHNA and YNFKEQ. The junction had 4 bases not matched to a gene; V was cut back by 4 bases and J by 4 bases. This CDR3 contains 15 residues.

The CDR3 bases are TGTGCCAGCATCCAAGAGTCTCGGGGCTGGGGCTACACCTTC. Protein: CASIQESRGWGYTF. The J gene is TRBJ1-2, the V gene TRBV7-9, with TRBD1 as a possible D gene (5 bases). Deletions cut 7 bases from V and 8 bases from J, with 20 bases between. Germline V CDR1 and CDR2: SEHNR, FQNEAQ (reference sequence). The CDR3 spans 14 residues.

The chain employs TRBV14 and TRBJ2-5; TRBD1 agrees at 7 bases. The germline V gene has CDR1 SGHDN and CDR2 FVKESK. The CDR3 runs 14 residues. J gave up 4 bases and V 2 bases, and 4 bases lay outside the gene matches. CDR3 nucleotide sequence: TGTGCCAGCAGCCAACCGGGGACAGCAGAGACCCAGTACTTC. This gives the protein CASSQPGTAETQYF.

This clone was counted a few times. CDR3 region: CASSPRTLQADTQYF. The CDR3 nucleotides read TGTGCCAGCAGCCCCCGGACCCTTCAGGCAGATACGCAGTATTTT. The chain joins TRBV7-2 to TRBJ2-3; unclear D gene. CDR3 size: 15 residues. V was clipped by 5 bases and J by 4 bases, with 16 bases between them. The germline V gene encodes CDR1 SGHTA and CDR2 FQGNSA.

The rearrangement uses TRBV15 and TRBJ2-7; 7 bases are a match to TRBD1. Germline CDR1 LNHNV, CDR2 YYDKDF (reference sequence). The V segment lost 6 bases and the J segment 3 bases; nucleotides outside the gene matches: 5. The CDR3 is made up of 13 amino acids. This CDR3 reads CATRGTDGYEQYF. CDR3 coding DNA: TGTGCCACCAGGGGGACAGATGGCTACGAGCAGTACTTC.

This rearrangement joins TRBV6-1 to TRBJ1-5, with D uncertain. The CDR3 is made up of 13 amino acids. V lost 7 bases, J lost 2 bases, and 9 bases lay in between. Germline CDR1 is MNHNS and CDR2 is SASEGT. The CDR3 region has the DNA TGTGCCAGCACAGCGTCGGGCAATCAGCCCCAGCATTTT. It specifies CASTASGNQPQHF.

J is TRBJ2-2 and V is TRBV5-6, with unresolved D. CDR1 and CDR2 (germline): SGHDT, YYEEEE. Trimming removed 3 bases from V and 0 bases from J, with 15 bases in between. The CDR3 consists of 17 residues. CDR3 sequence: CASSSVRLAANTGELFF. In DNA, the CDR3 is TGTGCCAGCAGCTCTGTTCGTTTGGCTGCGAACACCGGGGAGCTGTTTTTT.

The genes are TRBV6-6 and TRBJ2-3; D unresolved. This CDR3 has 14 amino acids. The germline gives CDR1 MNHNY, CDR2 SVGAGI (reference sequence). V was trimmed by 6 bases and J by 2 bases, leaving 12 bases between them. CDR3 in amino acids: CASRPPFNTDTQYF. CDR3 DNA sequence: TGTGCCAGCAGGCCACCCTTTAACACAGATACGCAGTATTTT.